Below, 32 T cell receptor beta chains from the same sample are listed, as sequenced in a study of T cells of healthy individuals. TCRdb reprocessed the 5' RACE reads via MiXCR and lists one record per CDR3 protein. The sample holds 90,000 to 100,000 distinct CDR3 sequences, under 20% seen once. The receptors shown here come from a human donor in good health.

The sample holds many counts of this clonotype. The chain uses TRBV2 and TRBJ1-5; D is unresolved. The CDR3 loop spans 12 amino acids. Germline CDR1 reads SNHLY; CDR2 reads FYNNEI. V was trimmed by 4 bases and J by 4 bases, leaving 5 bases between them. CDR3 protein: CASSVGNQPQHF. The CDR3 DNA is TGTGCCAGCAGTGTTGGAAATCAGCCCCAGCATTTT.

This clonotype has just a few counts. The CDR3 coding sequence is TGTGCCAGCAGTTTTCCCGGACCTAACACAGATACGCAGTATTTT. Translation: CASSFPGPNTDTQYF. V usage is TRBV28 and J usage is TRBJ2-3; D is uncertain. Trimming removed 3 bases from V and 2 bases from J, with 12 bases in between. CDR3 length: 15 amino acids. Germline-derived CDR1 and CDR2 are MDHEN and SYDVKM.

This clonotype was found once. The V call is TRBV29-1, the J call TRBJ2-5; TRBD1 matches at 7 bases. Germline-derived CDR1 and CDR2 are SQVTM and ANQGSEA. The junction had 6 bases not matched to a gene; V was cut back by 0 bases and J by 2 bases. CDR3 length equals 15 residues. CDR3 residues: CSVEDQGTAQETQYF. The CDR3, as DNA: TGCAGCGTTGAAGATCAGGGGACAGCTCAAGAGACCCAGTACTTC. Full variable domain (rest looked up from reference TRBV29-1 and TRBJ2-5): SAVISQKPSRDICQRGTSLTIQCQVDSQVTMMFWYRQQPGQSLTLIATANQGSEATYESGFVIDKFPISRPNLTFSTLTVSNMSPEDSSIYLCSVEDQGTAQETQYFGPGTRLLVL.

This clonotype has ten or more counts. The J gene is TRBJ1-6, the V gene TRBV4-2; 11 bases match TRBD1. CDR3 length equals 17 residues. The V gene end was trimmed by 1 base and the J gene end by 3 bases; junction bases not matched to a gene: 2. Germline CDR1 reads LGHNA; CDR2 reads YNFKEQ. CDR3 sequence reads: CASSQGTGGNYNSPLHF. CDR3 DNA sequence: TGTGCCAGCAGCCAAGGGACAGGGGGCAACTATAATTCACCCCTCCACTTT.

This chain links TRBV7-9 with TRBJ1-4; D is unclear. Germline lookup yields CDR1 SEHNR and CDR2 FQNEAQ (reference sequence). The V end was cut by 6 bases, the J end by 0 bases, with 2 bases between. This CDR3 region has 12 residues. The CDR3 sequence is CASRATNEKLFF. CDR3 DNA: TGTGCCAGCAGGGCAACTAATGAAAAACTGTTTTTT.

This clonotype occurred a few times. No conserved phenylalanine or tryptophan is present at the end of the CDR3, so a read error is the likely explanation. Because the CDR3's place on the DNA is in doubt, the DNA is left out and the CDR3 is given as listed by TCRdb. This chain connects TRBV4-1 to TRBJ1-1; the D call of TRBD1 is as the table states it, not checked on the DNA. Germline V gene sequence: CDR1 MGHRA, CDR2 YSYEKL. Inclusive of both ends, the CDR3 amounts to 8 amino acids. The CDR3 spells CASSLRTL.

The J gene is TRBJ1-1, the V gene TRBV5-1, with 8 bases identical to TRBD1. Germline CDR1 and CDR2: SGHRS and YFSETQ. Germline trimming cut 6 bases from V and 5 bases from J; bases unmatched to any gene: 6. CDR3 size: 13 residues. CDR3 bases: TGCGCCAGCACGACAGGGGTAGGAACTGAAGCTTTCTTT. This gives the protein CASTTGVGTEAFF.

The chain uses TRBV7-9 and TRBJ2-6, with D maybe TRBD1 (6 bases). This CDR3 is built from 15 residues. The germline V and J ends were trimmed by 8 bases and 0 bases, with 11 bases remaining between them. CDR1 and CDR2 (germline): SEHNR, FQNEAQ (reference sequence). The CDR3 DNA follows: TGTGCCAGCCTGGACAGAGACTCTGGGGCCAACGTCCTGACTTTC. Its protein product is CASLDRDSGANVLTF.

The table lists this clonotype with many counts. The rearrangement joins TRBV7-9 to TRBJ2-3, with D unresolved. Per germline, CDR1 SEHNR and CDR2 FQNEAQ (reference sequence). V was cut by 4 bases and J by 3 bases, with 5 bases left in between. The CDR3 covers 12 residues. The DNA of the CDR3 is TGTGCCAGCAGCTCTGAAACAGATACGCAGTATTTT. Translated: CASSSETDTQYF.

This clonotype was recorded a few times. The gene calls are TRBV10-2 and TRBJ2-3, with D perhaps TRBD1 (6 bases). V was cut by 1 base and J by 3 bases, with 11 bases left in between. CDR1 is WSHSY and CDR2 is SAAADI in the germline V gene. The CDR3 is made up of 15 amino acids. The CDR3 DNA reads TGCGCCAGCAGTGAGTTACAGGGTAATACAGATACGCAGTATTTT. Amino acids: CASSELQGNTDTQYF.

This sequence joins TRBV20-1 and TRBJ2-7; 10 bases are a match to TRBD1. Germline CDR1 is DFQATT and CDR2 is SNEGSKA (reference sequence). The V segment lost 6 bases and the J segment 0 bases; nucleotides outside the gene matches: 11. The CDR3 length is 16 residues. CDR3 nucleotides: TGCAGTGCGCCAACTCCGGGACAGGGGAACTCCTACGAGCAGTACTTC. Protein product: CSAPTPGQGNSYEQYF.

This clonotype has a handful of counts. This CDR3 reads CATSRHPGGRVGYGYTF. CDR3 in DNA: TGTGCCACCAGCAGACATCCCGGAGGGAGGGTCGGGTATGGCTACACCTTC. The chain joins TRBV15 to TRBJ1-2; D gene unclear. With 2 bases removed from V and 5 bases from J, the gap between germline ends came to 21 bases. The CDR3 is 17 amino acids. Germline CDR1 is LNHNV and CDR2 is YYDKDF (reference sequence).

This chain joins TRBV19 and TRBJ2-7; 8 bases agree with TRBD2. With V trimmed by 5 bases and J by 6 bases, 9 bases remained unmatched. CDR3 length: 14 amino acids. From germline, CDR1 is LNHDA and CDR2 SQIVND (reference sequence). The CDR3 nucleotides read TGTGCCAGTAGTTCCGGGAGGGCCTTGAGCGAGCAGTACTTC. This encodes CASSSGRALSEQYF.

The V and J genes are TRBV5-1 and TRBJ2-3, with 7 bases matching TRBD2. The CDR3 is 13 residues long. Germline values: CDR1 SGHRS, CDR2 YFSETQ. J gave up 5 bases and V 5 bases, and 5 bases lay outside the gene matches. The chain's CDR3 is CASSSGGLDTQYF. The CDR3 DNA follows: TGCGCCAGCAGTTCCGGGGGGTTAGATACGCAGTATTTT.

This clonotype was observed at least ten times. This rearrangement joins TRBV27 to TRBJ2-7; D uncertain. Trimming shortened V by 0 bases and J by 4 bases, and 13 bases separated the two germline ends. This CDR3 has 15 amino acids. Germline V gene data show CDR1 as MNHEY and CDR2 as SMNVEV (reference sequence). CDR3 sequence (DNA): TGTGCCAGCAGTTTATCCCCCAGACATCTTTACGAGCAGTACTTC. It codes for CASSLSPRHLYEQYF.

This clonotype was counted between two and nine times. The V gene is TRBV28, the J gene TRBJ1-5; 7 positions match TRBD1. Trimming took 5 bases from V and 2 from J; bases not matched to a gene: 6. The CDR3 is made up of 15 amino acids. Per germline, CDR1 MDHEN and CDR2 SYDVKM. CDR3 in amino acids: CASSPRQGGNQPQHF. CDR3 in DNA: TGTGCCAGCAGTCCTCGCCAGGGGGGCAATCAGCCCCAGCATTTT.

Only a few counts were recorded for this clonotype. The chain recombines TRBV11-1 with TRBJ2-7; D may be TRBD2 (5 bases). The germline V gene has CDR1 SGHAT and CDR2 FQDESV (reference sequence). The CDR3 is 15 residues long. The ends were cut back, 2 bases at V and 2 bases at J, with 13 bases in the middle. The CDR3 spells CASSLLSRRAYEQYF. The CDR3, as DNA: TGTGCCAGCAGCTTATTGAGCCGGCGGGCCTACGAGCAGTACTTC.

This clonotype was observed a few times. The genes are TRBV6-5 and TRBJ2-1; no clear D gene. Per germline, CDR1 MNHEY and CDR2 SVGAGI. Trimming took off 2 bases at V and 10 bases at J, with 15 bases between the two ends. This CDR3 contains 14 residues. CDR3 residues: CASSYKQSGFEQFF. As DNA, the CDR3 is TGTGCCAGCAGTTACAAACAGTCAGGTTTCGAGCAGTTCTTC.

V usage is TRBV15 and J usage is TRBJ1-4; tentative D call: TRBD1 (6 bases). CDR1 and CDR2 from the germline V gene are LNHNV and YYDKDF (reference sequence). Trimming took 4 bases from V and 7 from J, leaving 16 bases between them. This CDR3 has 15 residues. CDR3 sequence reads: CATSKRGGSGEKLFF. The CDR3 nucleotides are TGTGCCACCAGCAAGAGGGGGGGGTCAGGTGAAAAACTGTTTTTT. The variable domain in full, completed from reference TRBV15 and TRBJ1-4, reads DAMVIQNPRYQVTQFGKPVTLSCSQTLNHNVMYWYQQKSSQAPKLLFHYYDKDFNNEADTPDNFQSRRPNTSFCFLDIRSPGLGDTAMYLCATSKRGGSGEKLFFGSGTQLSVL.

In its sample, this clonotype was seen many times. The chain recombines TRBV20-1 with TRBJ2-7, with 8 bases aligning to TRBD1. This CDR3 contains 13 residues. The V segment lost 6 bases and the J segment 5 bases; nucleotides outside the gene matches: 9. CDR1 DFQATT and CDR2 SNEGSKA come from the germline V gene (reference sequence). This CDR3 is CSANGQGKDEQYF. In DNA, the CDR3 is TGCAGTGCCAACGGACAGGGAAAGGACGAGCAGTACTTC.

This clonotype was found a few times. The rearrangement uses TRBV5-1 and TRBJ2-1; 11 bases line up with TRBD2. The V and J ends lost 2 bases and 0 bases, in that order; junction bases with no gene match: 10. Germline V lookup: CDR1 SGHRS, CDR2 YFSETQ. The CDR3 is made up of 19 amino acids. CDR3 protein: CASSFGTSGSGGSYNEQFF. Here the CDR3 DNA reads TGCGCCAGCAGCTTTGGCACTAGCGGGAGTGGAGGCTCCTACAATGAGCAGTTCTTC.

J is TRBJ2-2 and V is TRBV7-2, with TRBD1 identical over 9 bases. With V trimmed by 4 bases and J by 6 bases, 6 bases remained unmatched. Germline V CDR1 and CDR2: SGHTA, FQGNSA. The CDR3 length is 15 residues. CDR3 nucleotide sequence: TGTGCCAGCAGCTCTACAGGGGGCTCGTCCGGGGAGCTGTTTTTT. Protein sequence: CASSSTGGSSGELFF.

This clonotype has at least ten counts. This chain connects TRBV20-1 to TRBJ2-1; D remains unclear. The CDR3 has 11 residues. V lost 5 bases, J lost 3 bases, and 5 bases lay in between. Germline loops: CDR1 DFQATT, CDR2 SNEGSKA (reference sequence). In DNA form, the CDR3 reads TGCAGTGCTTACAGCTACAATGAGCAGTTCTTC. Protein product: CSAYSYNEQFF.

Many counts were recorded for this clonotype. The chain employs TRBV7-2 and TRBJ1-3; the match to TRBD1 covers 7 bases. The germline V gene has CDR1 SGHTA and CDR2 FQGNSA. V shed 4 bases, J shed 2 bases, and the junction held 8 bases outside the gene matches. The length of the CDR3 is 16 residues. The CDR3 DNA reads as TGTGCCAGCAGCTACCCCGGACAGGCCGCTGGAAACACCATATATTTT. Protein product: CASSYPGQAAGNTIYF.

The chain couples TRBV12-3 or TRBV12-4 to TRBJ2-1, with 9 bases fitting TRBD2. The CDR3 is 15 amino acids. Trimming removed 3 bases from V and 5 bases from J; junction bases left unmatched: 5. CDR3 residues: CASSFSGRSHNEQFF. CDR3 sequence (DNA): TGTGCCAGCAGTTTCAGCGGGAGGAGTCACAATGAGCAGTTCTTC.

This chain connects TRBV6-5 to TRBJ1-3; D remains ambiguous. This CDR3 has 12 residues. Germline values: CDR1 MNHEY, CDR2 SVGAGI. With 2 bases removed from V and 5 bases from J, the gap between germline ends came to 4 bases. CDR3 in DNA: TGTGCCAGCAGTTACAACAGAAACACCATATATTTT. Amino acid sequence: CASSYNRNTIYF.

About this clonotype: A read error may explain this, as a much larger clone is one base away. V and J are TRBV6-2 or TRBV6-3 and TRBJ2-7; no clear D. The CDR3 is 16 amino acids. Trimming took off 11 bases at V and 3 bases at J, with 26 bases between the two ends. The V gene's germline CDR1 is MNHEY and CDR2 SVGEGT. CDR3: CAGTRSPAVGFYEQYF. In nucleotides, the CDR3 is TGTGCCGGCACCCGAAGTCCGGCGGTGGGGTTCTACGAGCAGTACTTC.

This chain links TRBV28 with TRBJ2-2; weak D call: TRBD1 (6 bases). Trimming stripped 5 bases from V and 6 bases from J, with 16 bases between. The length of the CDR3 is 15 residues. CDR1 and CDR2 from the germline V gene are MDHEN and SYDVKM. CDR3 in DNA: TGTGCCAGCAGTGCCCCGACAGGAAAGGCCGGGGAGCTGTTTTTT. It is translated as CASSAPTGKAGELFF.

This clonotype came up a few times. The chain joins TRBV29-1 to TRBJ2-3; D uncertain. The V gene lost 7 bases and the J gene lost 0 bases, with 14 bases spanning the gap. The CDR3 loop spans 14 amino acids. CDR1 and CDR2 from the germline V gene are SQVTM and ANQGSEA. CDR3 nucleotides: TGCAGCGCAGCCCGGTTGCCAAGCACAGATACGCAGTATTTT. Protein product: CSAARLPSTDTQYF.

This clonotype was counted a few times. The rearrangement uses TRBV20-1 and TRBJ2-7; D unclear. CDR3 length: 12 residues. V was clipped by 0 bases and J by 5 bases, with 8 bases between them. CDR1 is DFQATT, CDR2 SNEGSKA, per germline (reference sequence). The CDR3 region has the DNA TGCAGTGCTAGAGATAGCCCTAACGAGCAGTACTTC. This gives the protein CSARDSPNEQYF.

This clonotype was found a few times. V usage is TRBV11-3 and J usage is TRBJ2-7; maybe TRBD2 (5 bases). The CDR3 has 14 amino acids. Germline values: CDR1 SGHNT, CDR2 YENEEA. Deletions cut 3 bases from V and 2 bases from J, with 11 bases between. CDR3 DNA sequence: TGTGCCAGCAGCTTCCGAGGAGGAGCCTACGAGCAGTACTTC. It is translated as CASSFRGGAYEQYF.

The chain recombines TRBV20-1 with TRBJ2-3, with a possible D match to TRBD1 (5 bases). The V end lost 2 bases, the J end lost 5 bases, and 8 bases lay between the germline ends. Germline assignment: CDR1 DFQATT and CDR2 SNEGSKA (reference sequence). The length of the CDR3 is 12 residues. CDR3 protein: CSARRGQDTQYF. Here the CDR3 DNA reads TGCAGTGCTAGAAGGGGCCAAGATACGCAGTATTTT.